Listed below are T cell receptor beta chains from one sample, sequenced in a study of T cell responses to AZD1222 COVID-19 vaccine. This table comes from immunoSEQ multiplex PCR, and its TCRdb copy is limited to in-frame clones, with some not included. The sample includes about 150,000 clones, around four fifths of them seen just once. Specimen: peripheral blood, collected on day 0 of AZD1222 vaccination. These TCRs come from an adult in good health. Each CDR3 is given with its conserved first and last residue. A D gene is named only where the DNA matches it firmly. Clone size is not always given. Where it is, it says once, few, many or a class for expanded clones.

V,D,size,J,DNA,CDR3
TRBV9,.,few,TRBJ2-7,TGTGCCAGCAGCGTAGAGGCAGGGGAATACGAGCAGTACTTC,CASSVEAGEYEQYF
TRBV10-3,.,.,TRBJ1-5,TGTGCCATCAGTTCAGGGGATTCTCAGCCCCAGCATTTT,CAISSGDSQPQHF
TRBV27,TRBD1,.,TRBJ2-1,TGTGCCAGCAGTTCCACAGGGGTGGGAAACAATGAGCAGTTCTTC,CASSSTGVGNNEQFF
TRBV20-1,.,.,TRBJ2-5,TGCAGTGCTAGTAGGGCCTCCTTAGTAAAAGAGACCCAGTACTTC,CSASRASLVKETQYF
TRBV13,TRBD2,once,TRBJ2-5,TGTGCCAGCAGCTTAAGGCGGGGGACCCGGGAGACCCAGTACTTC,CASSLRRGTRETQYF
TRBV4-2,.,.,TRBJ2-4,TGTGCCAGCAGCCAAGGGGGCCACGGGGCAGAGAACATTCAGTACTTC,CASSQGGHGAENIQYF
TRBV28,.,.,TRBJ1-5,TGTGCCAGCAGTTCCTCCTTTATGGGATCCAATCAGCCCCAGCATTTT,CASSSSFMGSNQPQHF
TRBV19,.,.,TRBJ1-3,TGTGCCAGTAGTATTAATGCAAAATCTGGAAACACCATATATTTT,CASSINAKSGNTIYF
TRBV27,TRBD1,.,TRBJ1-2,TGTGCCAGCAGCTGGGTGGCAGGGGGCGGCTATGGCTACACCTTC,CASSWVAGGGYGYTF
TRBV28,.,.,TRBJ2-5,TGTGCCAGCAGAACCCAAGAGACCCAGTACTTC,CASRTQETQYF
TRBV27,TRBD1,.,TRBJ1-1,TGTGCCAGCAGTTTATTGACAGGGACCGGTTTAGATGGTGAAGCTTTCTTT,CASSLLTGTGLDGEAFF
TRBV7-9,.,few,TRBJ1-2,TGTGCCAGCAGCTCTGACCGCAGGACAGAGGGGGTATATGGCTACACCTTC,CASSSDRRTEGVYGYTF
TRBV28,TRBD1,few,TRBJ2-7,TGTGCCAGCAGTAAGAGGACAGGGCCTAGAGAAGCCTACGAGCAGTACTTC,CASSKRTGPREAYEQYF
TRBV18,.,.,TRBJ2-5,TGTGCCAGCTCACAGGGAGAAGAGACCCAGTACTTC,CASSQGEETQYF
TRBV18,.,.,TRBJ1-1,TGTGCCAGCTCACCGAAGAACCTCAAGGAAAGGACTGAAGCTTTCTTT,CASSPKNLKERTEAFF
TRBV4-1,.,.,TRBJ2-7,TGCGCCAGCAGCCAAGAGGAAGTATTCTACGAGCAGTACTTC,CASSQEEVFYEQYF
TRBV20-1,.,.,TRBJ1-2,TGCAGTGCTAGTAACAGGGTAGGAGGCTACACCTTC,CSASNRVGGYTF
TRBV7-2,.,.,TRBJ1-2,TGTGCCAGCAGCCTCGGGACGACGCCGTACTATGGCTACACCTTC,CASSLGTTPYYGYTF
TRBV19,.,.,TRBJ1-2,TGTGCCAGTAGTCCCGATTTCCAGGGGAACTATGGCTACACCTTC,CASSPDFQGNYGYTF
TRBV5-1,TRBD2,.,TRBJ2-2,TGCGCCAGCAGCTTCCTTCCAGGGCGGGGGAACGCGAACACCGGGGAGCTGTTTTTT,CASSFLPGRGNANTGELFF
TRBV5-1,.,.,TRBJ1-2,TGCGCCAGCAGCTTCGGTCCGGGATCAGACTATGGCTACACCTTC,CASSFGPGSDYGYTF
TRBV19,TRBD1,.,TRBJ1-4,TGTGCCAGTAGTATTTGGGACAGGGGTGAAAAACTGTTTTTT,CASSIWDRGEKLFF
TRBV7-9,.,.,TRBJ1-5,TGTGCCAGCAGCCGAATTCTGGATCAGCCCCAGCATTTT,CASSRILDQPQHF
TRBV30,TRBD1,.,TRBJ1-5,TGTGCCTGGGGGGAGACAGGGCTGGCTCAGCCCCAGCATTTT,CAWGETGLAQPQHF
TRBV5-4,TRBD1,.,TRBJ1-6,TGTGCCGCGGGGCAGGGGGCTTCACCCCTCCACTTT,CAAGQGASPLHF
TRBV4-2,.,few,TRBJ2-2,TGTGCCAGCAGCCAAGATCAGAACACCGGGGAGCTGTTTTTT,CASSQDQNTGELFF
TRBV27,.,.,TRBJ1-6,TGTGCCAGCAGTTTATCGAACGGCCGCTTCCACTTT,CASSLSNGRFHF
TRBV5-1,.,.,TRBJ2-2,TGCGCCAGCAGCTTGGAAATCGGGAACACCGGGGAGCTGTTTTTT,CASSLEIGNTGELFF
TRBV6-5,.,many,TRBJ2-7,TGTGCCAGCAGCCGAGGACAGGGAGGGTACGAGCAGTACTTC,CASSRGQGGYEQYF
TRBV28,.,.,TRBJ2-3,TGTGCCAGCCTCTCGGGGGTTCAAGATACGCAGTATTTT,CASLSGVQDTQYF
TRBV5-1,.,.,TRBJ1-3,TGCGCCAGCAGCTTGGCTGGGACGACCCGAGGAAACACCATATATTTT,CASSLAGTTRGNTIYF
TRBV7-2,.,.,TRBJ2-5,TGTGCCAGCAGCTTAGTCAGCGCTCAAGAGACCCAGTACTTC,CASSLVSAQETQYF
TRBV18,TRBD1,.,TRBJ1-5,TGTGCCAGCTCACTAACGGGACAGCCCAATCAGCCCCAGCATTTT,CASSLTGQPNQPQHF
TRBV7-9,TRBD1,once,TRBJ2-3,TGTGCCAGCAGCTTAGGGACAGGGATAACAGATACGCAGTATTTT,CASSLGTGITDTQYF
TRBV5-1,.,.,TRBJ2-6,TGCGCCAGCAGCCCCAAGCCGGGCGCAACTGGGGCCAACGTCCTGACTTTC,CASSPKPGATGANVLTF
TRBV4-2,.,few,TRBJ1-5,TGTGCCAGCAGTACTCGACAGAAAAACGGCAATCAGCCCCAGCATTTT,CASSTRQKNGNQPQHF
TRBV5-1,.,.,TRBJ1-1,TGCGCCAGCAGCTTGGCGCAGGGCGGGACTGAAGCTTTCTTT,CASSLAQGGTEAFF
TRBV29-1,.,.,TRBJ1-1,TGCAGCGTTGGTTGGGGAACCAAGGGGTCCACTGAAGCTTTCTTT,CSVGWGTKGSTEAFF
TRBV6-5,.,.,TRBJ1-1,TGTGCCAGCAGTTACTCACAGGGACGCACTGAAGCTTTCTTT,CASSYSQGRTEAFF
TRBV6-5,.,.,TRBJ1-5,TGTGCCAGCACTCAGCCCCGGTGGGGGGAACAGCATTTT,CASTQPRWGEQHF
TRBV3-1/TRBV3-2,.,.,TRBJ1-1,TGTGCCAGCAGCCAAGGGCAGGTATCTACCTGGAACACTGAAGCTTTCTTT,CASSQGQVSTWNTEAFF
TRBV5-1,TRBD2,.,TRBJ2-5,TGCGCCAGCAGCCGGGGGGGAGGCCAAGAGACCCAGTACTTC,CASSRGGGQETQYF
TRBV28,.,.,TRBJ1-5,TGTGCCAGCAGTTCCCCGCTTCAAGGGCAGCCCCAGCATTTT,CASSSPLQGQPQHF
TRBV2,.,.,TRBJ1-2,TGTGCCAGCAGTGATATAGGGAGAGATTATGGCTACACCTTC,CASSDIGRDYGYTF
TRBV27,.,.,TRBJ1-5,TGTGCCAGCAGTTTATTGGGATCTCAGCCCCAGCATTTT,CASSLLGSQPQHF
TRBV24-1,TRBD1,.,TRBJ1-3,TGTGCCACCAGTGACCCCGGGACAGGGGCCGAAAACACCATATATTTT,CATSDPGTGAENTIYF
TRBV10-2,TRBD2,many,TRBJ2-7,TGCGCCAGCCGACTAGCGGATTACGAGCAGTACTTC,CASRLADYEQYF
TRBV14,.,.,TRBJ2-1,TGTGCCAGCAGCCAATATGGGTGGAATGAGCAGTTCTTC,CASSQYGWNEQFF
TRBV11-3,.,.,TRBJ2-7,TGTGCCAGCAGCTACAGGGATCGCGAGCAGTACTTC,CASSYRDREQYF
TRBV29-1,.,.,TRBJ2-3,TGCAGCGTAGCCCGAGGGGCTCCCAGTGATACGCAGTATTTT,CSVARGAPSDTQYF